A selection of T cell receptor beta chains follows, all from one sample in a study of CD8+ T cells in alopecia areata. Generated by immunoSEQ multiplex PCR, the TCRdb table keeps only in-frame clones and is missing some. The data contain some 200,000 clones, roughly 44% of them singletons. This sample comprised CD4+ T cells sorted from blood, obtained around week 36, from a patient treated with tofacitinib. The receptors come from a human donor with alopecia areata. CDR3s include the opening cysteine and the closing phenylalanine or tryptophan. The D gene is left open where the match is weak. Size is omitted from some rows. Given values are once, few, many or a class for expanded clones.

d_gene: .
abundance: once
v_gene: TRBV30
j_gene: TRBJ1-5
CDR3aa: CAWSVGISNQPQHF
CDR3nt: TGTGCCTGGAGTGTTGGGATTAGCAATCAGCCCCAGCATTTT

d_gene: .
abundance: few
v_gene: TRBV29-1
j_gene: TRBJ1-1
CDR3aa: CSGRWGGNTEAFF
CDR3nt: TGCAGCGGAAGGTGGGGGGGGAACACTGAAGCTTTCTTT

d_gene: TRBD2
abundance: .
v_gene: TRBV29-1
j_gene: TRBJ2-5
CDR3aa: CSAGLAGGETQYF
CDR3nt: TGCAGCGCCGGCTTAGCGGGAGGCGAGACCCAGTACTTC

d_gene: TRBD2
abundance: few
v_gene: TRBV29-1
j_gene: TRBJ2-3
CDR3aa: CSVERLAGVSDTQYF
CDR3nt: TGCAGCGTTGAAAGGCTAGCGGGAGTTTCAGATACGCAGTATTTT

d_gene: TRBD2
abundance: .
v_gene: TRBV15
j_gene: TRBJ2-1
CDR3aa: CATSREVGGPGEQFF
CDR3nt: TGTGCCACCAGCAGAGAGGTGGGAGGGCCGGGTGAGCAGTTCTTC

d_gene: .
abundance: .
v_gene: TRBV6-1
j_gene: TRBJ2-5
CDR3aa: CASSRGAQETQYF
CDR3nt: TGTGCCAGCAGCAGGGGCGCACAAGAGACCCAGTACTTC

d_gene: .
abundance: few
v_gene: TRBV30
j_gene: TRBJ2-1
CDR3aa: CAWTRTTSYNEQFF
CDR3nt: TGTGCCTGGACTAGGACTACATCCTACAATGAGCAGTTCTTC

d_gene: .
abundance: .
v_gene: TRBV20-1
j_gene: TRBJ2-3
CDR3aa: CSARGGDTQYF
CDR3nt: TGCAGTGCTAGAGGGGGGGATACGCAGTATTTT

d_gene: TRBD1
abundance: once
v_gene: TRBV2
j_gene: TRBJ1-5
CDR3aa: CASSQDRVGGQPQHF
CDR3nt: TGTGCCAGCAGTCAGGACAGGGTAGGGGGTCAGCCCCAGCATTTT

d_gene: TRBD2
abundance: .
v_gene: TRBV7-6
j_gene: TRBJ2-1
CDR3aa: CASSLASGGYNEQFF
CDR3nt: TGTGCCAGCAGCTTAGCTAGCGGGGGTTACAATGAGCAGTTCTTC

d_gene: .
abundance: few
v_gene: TRBV30
j_gene: TRBJ2-7
CDR3aa: CAWSVQDSSYEQYF
CDR3nt: TGTGCCTGGAGTGTACAGGACAGCTCCTACGAGCAGTACTTC

d_gene: .
abundance: .
v_gene: TRBV30
j_gene: TRBJ2-2
CDR3aa: CAWSSGTGELFF
CDR3nt: TGTGCCTGGAGTTCAGGGACCGGGGAGCTGTTTTTT

d_gene: TRBD2
abundance: .
v_gene: TRBV29-1
j_gene: TRBJ2-3
CDR3aa: CSVHLAGLDTQYF
CDR3nt: TGCAGCGTCCACCTAGCGGGATTAGATACGCAGTATTTT

d_gene: .
abundance: few
v_gene: TRBV5-6
j_gene: TRBJ2-5
CDR3aa: CASSPDVSPGTQYF
CDR3nt: TGTGCCAGCAGCCCGGACGTCTCTCCAGGGACCCAGTACTTC

d_gene: .
abundance: .
v_gene: TRBV6-5
j_gene: TRBJ2-3
CDR3aa: CASRLPGLGADTQYF
CDR3nt: TGTGCCAGCAGATTACCGGGCCTGGGGGCAGATACGCAGTATTTT

d_gene: TRBD1
abundance: few
v_gene: TRBV9
j_gene: TRBJ2-5
CDR3aa: CASSGGQGETQYF
CDR3nt: TGTGCCAGCAGCGGGGGACAGGGGGAGACCCAGTACTTC

d_gene: .
abundance: few
v_gene: TRBV7-8
j_gene: TRBJ2-5
CDR3aa: CASSFGGETQYF
CDR3nt: TGTGCCAGCAGCTTCGGAGGGGAGACCCAGTACTTC

d_gene: TRBD1
abundance: .
v_gene: TRBV4-1
j_gene: TRBJ1-5
CDR3aa: CASSQTGTGGPNQPQHF
CDR3nt: TGCGCCAGCAGCCAAACCGGGACAGGGGGCCCCAATCAGCCCCAGCATTTT

d_gene: .
abundance: few
v_gene: TRBV30
j_gene: TRBJ1-1
CDR3aa: CAWSVRVNTEAFF
CDR3nt: TGTGCCTGGAGTGTCCGAGTGAACACTGAAGCTTTCTTT

d_gene: .
abundance: .
v_gene: TRBV4-3
j_gene: TRBJ2-5
CDR3aa: CASSQGTDQETQYF
CDR3nt: TGCGCCAGCAGCCAAGGGACGGACCAAGAGACCCAGTACTTC

d_gene: .
abundance: many
v_gene: TRBV7-9
j_gene: TRBJ1-2
CDR3aa: CASSLPGYGYTF
CDR3nt: TGTGCCAGCAGCTTACCCGGTTATGGCTACACCTTC

d_gene: TRBD2
abundance: few
v_gene: TRBV29-1
j_gene: TRBJ2-3
CDR3aa: CSVVTSGRTDTQYF
CDR3nt: TGCAGCGTCGTGACTAGCGGGAGGACAGATACGCAGTATTTT

d_gene: TRBD2
abundance: few
v_gene: TRBV7-2
j_gene: TRBJ2-3
CDR3aa: CASFRGASGRDTQYF
CDR3nt: TGTGCCAGCTTTAGGGGGGCTAGCGGGAGGGATACGCAGTATTTT

d_gene: TRBD1
abundance: .
v_gene: TRBV15
j_gene: TRBJ1-1
CDR3aa: CATSAGTANTEAFF
CDR3nt: TGTGCCACCAGCGCCGGGACAGCGAACACTGAAGCTTTCTTT

d_gene: TRBD1
abundance: few
v_gene: TRBV29-1
j_gene: TRBJ2-7
CDR3aa: CSVGQGIVNEQYF
CDR3nt: TGCAGCGTGGGACAGGGTATTGTTAACGAGCAGTACTTC

d_gene: .
abundance: .
v_gene: TRBV13
j_gene: TRBJ2-1
CDR3aa: CASSFRRLSYNEQFF
CDR3nt: TGTGCCAGCAGCTTCCGGCGTCTCTCCTACAATGAGCAGTTCTTC

d_gene: .
abundance: .
v_gene: TRBV7-9
j_gene: TRBJ2-5
CDR3aa: CASSPTNQETQYF
CDR3nt: TGTGCCAGCAGCCCCACTAACCAAGAGACCCAGTACTTC

d_gene: .
abundance: .
v_gene: TRBV11-2
j_gene: TRBJ2-5
CDR3aa: CASRDTETQYF
CDR3nt: TGTGCCAGCAGGGACACGGAGACCCAGTACTTC

d_gene: .
abundance: .
v_gene: TRBV15
j_gene: TRBJ2-3
CDR3aa: CATSRGSTDTQYF
CDR3nt: TGTGCCACCAGCAGGGGTAGTACGGATACGCAGTATTTT

d_gene: TRBD1
abundance: .
v_gene: TRBV6-5
j_gene: TRBJ2-7
CDR3aa: CASSRRTGTYEQYF
CDR3nt: TGTGCCAGCAGTCGTCGGACAGGAACCTACGAGCAGTACTTC

d_gene: TRBD2
abundance: .
v_gene: TRBV6-6
j_gene: TRBJ2-7
CDR3aa: CASTHGGAPYEQYF
CDR3nt: TGTGCCAGCACCCACGGGGGGGCCCCCTACGAGCAGTACTTC

d_gene: TRBD2
abundance: once
v_gene: TRBV9
j_gene: TRBJ2-1
CDR3aa: CASSGRFYNEQFF
CDR3nt: TGTGCCAGTAGCGGGAGGTTCTACAATGAGCAGTTCTTC

d_gene: TRBD1
abundance: .
v_gene: TRBV4-1
j_gene: TRBJ2-1
CDR3aa: CASSQRTGDEQFF
CDR3nt: TGCGCCAGCAGCCAAAGGACAGGGGATGAGCAGTTCTTC

d_gene: TRBD2
abundance: .
v_gene: TRBV19
j_gene: TRBJ2-1
CDR3aa: CASSEASGRPYNEQFF
CDR3nt: TGTGCCAGTAGTGAGGCTAGCGGGAGACCGTACAATGAGCAGTTCTTC

d_gene: TRBD1
abundance: .
v_gene: TRBV29-1
j_gene: TRBJ1-4
CDR3aa: CSVEGQGDMLFF
CDR3nt: TGCAGCGTTGAAGGACAGGGTGATATGTTGTTTTTT

d_gene: .
abundance: .
v_gene: TRBV11-2
j_gene: TRBJ1-4
CDR3aa: CASSKTGRANEKLFF
CDR3nt: TGTGCCAGCAGTAAGACCGGGAGGGCGAATGAAAAACTGTTTTTT

d_gene: TRBD2
abundance: .
v_gene: TRBV9
j_gene: TRBJ2-3
CDR3aa: CASSAWGLTTDTQYF
CDR3nt: TGTGCCAGCAGCGCGTGGGGACTAACCACAGATACGCAGTATTTT

d_gene: TRBD2
abundance: few
v_gene: TRBV29-1
j_gene: TRBJ2-4
CDR3aa: CSVDVTGLSLAKNIQYF
CDR3nt: TGCAGCGTTGATGTAACGGGACTATCCTTAGCCAAAAACATTCAGTACTTC

d_gene: TRBD2
abundance: .
v_gene: TRBV7-2
j_gene: TRBJ2-5
CDR3aa: CASSAPSGRVETQYF
CDR3nt: TGTGCCAGCAGCGCCCCTAGCGGGAGGGTTGAGACCCAGTACTTC

d_gene: .
abundance: .
v_gene: TRBV29-1
j_gene: TRBJ2-7
CDR3aa: CSATEGGAYEQYF
CDR3nt: TGCAGCGCCACAGAGGGGGGCGCGTACGAGCAGTACTTC

d_gene: TRBD2
abundance: .
v_gene: TRBV27
j_gene: TRBJ2-2
CDR3aa: CASSSRGLAGPNTGELFF
CDR3nt: TGTGCCAGCAGTTCCCGGGGACTAGCGGGGCCGAACACCGGGGAGCTGTTTTTT

d_gene: .
abundance: .
v_gene: TRBV7-6
j_gene: TRBJ2-7
CDR3aa: CASSTGRRNEQYF
CDR3nt: TGTGCCAGCAGCACGGGACGGAGAAACGAGCAGTACTTC

d_gene: .
abundance: .
v_gene: TRBV30
j_gene: TRBJ1-2
CDR3aa: CAWTRDFNYGYTF
CDR3nt: TGTGCCTGGACCCGGGACTTTAACTATGGCTACACCTTC

d_gene: TRBD2
abundance: .
v_gene: TRBV15
j_gene: TRBJ2-1
CDR3aa: CATWGGTSNNEQFF
CDR3nt: TGTGCCACCTGGGGGGGAACCTCGAACAATGAGCAGTTCTTC

d_gene: TRBD2
abundance: few
v_gene: TRBV9
j_gene: TRBJ2-4
CDR3aa: CASSPMTSGRAEHNIQYF
CDR3nt: TGTGCCAGCAGCCCGATGACTAGCGGGAGGGCCGAACACAACATTCAGTACTTC

d_gene: .
abundance: few
v_gene: TRBV6-5
j_gene: TRBJ1-5
CDR3aa: CASSYSMGWSQPQHF
CDR3nt: TGTGCCAGCAGTTACTCGATGGGCTGGAGCCAGCCCCAGCATTTT

d_gene: .
abundance: .
v_gene: TRBV5-1
j_gene: TRBJ2-3
CDR3aa: CASSVRDTQYF
CDR3nt: TGCGCCAGCAGCGTGAGGGATACGCAGTATTTT

d_gene: TRBD2
abundance: few
v_gene: TRBV7-8
j_gene: TRBJ2-3
CDR3aa: CASSPRGLAGGRPQYF
CDR3nt: TGTGCCAGCAGCCCCAGGGGGCTAGCGGGAGGGAGGCCGCAGTATTTT

d_gene: .
abundance: few
v_gene: TRBV27
j_gene: TRBJ2-5
CDR3aa: CASRPWNQETQYF
CDR3nt: TGTGCCAGCCGTCCTTGGAATCAAGAGACCCAGTACTTC

d_gene: .
abundance: .
v_gene: TRBV30
j_gene: TRBJ1-2
CDR3aa: CAWSREGLVSLYGYTF
CDR3nt: TGTGCCTGGAGTAGGGAAGGGTTAGTCTCCCTCTATGGCTACACCTTC